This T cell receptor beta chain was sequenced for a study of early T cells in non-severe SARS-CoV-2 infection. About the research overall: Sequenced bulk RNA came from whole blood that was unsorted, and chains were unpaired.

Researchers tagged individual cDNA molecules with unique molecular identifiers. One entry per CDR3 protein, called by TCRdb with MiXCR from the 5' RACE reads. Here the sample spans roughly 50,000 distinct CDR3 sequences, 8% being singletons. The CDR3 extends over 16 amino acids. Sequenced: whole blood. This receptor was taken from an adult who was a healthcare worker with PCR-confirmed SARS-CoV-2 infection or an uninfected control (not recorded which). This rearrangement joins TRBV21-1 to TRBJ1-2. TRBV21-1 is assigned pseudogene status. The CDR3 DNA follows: TGTGCCAGCAACACGCAGTTCCTCTACGGGCCCTATGGCTACACCTTC. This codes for CASNTQFLYGPYGYTF.